This TCR beta chain was identified in a study of radiotherapy plus CTLA-4 blockade in lung cancer. Clones were read by immunoSEQ multiplex PCR, and TCRdb kept only the in-frame ones, dropping some. The table includes around 82,000 clones, about 84% detected once. The starting material was peripheral blood, obtained from a patient treated with radiotherapy plus ipilimumab. The receptor was isolated from a human donor with non-small cell lung cancer who had stable disease on radiotherapy plus ipilimumab.

CDR3 sequence reads: CASQTTRRPDEQYF. CDR3 sequence (DNA): TGTGCCAGCCAGACGACTAGACGCCCTGACGAGCAGTACTTC. The chain joins TRBV6-5 to TRBJ2-7, with D maybe TRBD2 (6 bases). The CDR3 runs 14 residues. V dropped 8 bases and J dropped 5 bases, with 19 bases sitting between them. From germline, CDR1 is MNHEY and CDR2 SVGAGI.